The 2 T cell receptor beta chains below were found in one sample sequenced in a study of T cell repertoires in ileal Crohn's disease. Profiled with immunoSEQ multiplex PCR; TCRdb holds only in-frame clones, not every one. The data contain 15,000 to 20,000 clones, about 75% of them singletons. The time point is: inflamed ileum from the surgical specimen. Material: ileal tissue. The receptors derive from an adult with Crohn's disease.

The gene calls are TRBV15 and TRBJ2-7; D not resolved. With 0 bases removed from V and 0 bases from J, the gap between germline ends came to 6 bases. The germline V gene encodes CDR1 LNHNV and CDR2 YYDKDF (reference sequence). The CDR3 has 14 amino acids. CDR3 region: CATSREFGSYEQYF. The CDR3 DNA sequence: TGTGCCACCAGCAGAGAGTTCGGCTCCTACGAGCAGTACTTC.

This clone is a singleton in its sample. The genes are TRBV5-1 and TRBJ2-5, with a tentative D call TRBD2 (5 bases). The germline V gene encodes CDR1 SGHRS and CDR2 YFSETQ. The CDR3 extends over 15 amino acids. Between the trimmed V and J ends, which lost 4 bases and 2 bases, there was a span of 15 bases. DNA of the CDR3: TGCGCCAGCAGCCCGGGCCCCGGGGTTCAAGAGACCCAGTACTTC. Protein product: CASSPGPGVQETQYF.